This entry lists 11 T cell receptor beta chains sequenced from one sample in a study of human T cells and chemical hapten exposure. One entry per CDR3 protein, called by TCRdb with MiXCR from the RACE reads. The sample comprises about 45,000 distinct CDR3 sequences, roughly 4.2% of which are singletons, and under 6.5% rests with the top ten. As for time point: healthy volunteer bleed at 2 weeks. It was from unfractionated whole blood that total RNA was extracted. The specimen sequenced was whole blood. Source of these receptors: a human donor in good health. Some clones in this sample may be carry-over from other donors' samples.

This clonotype was seen many times. The chain has TRBV11-2 and TRBJ1-4; D possibly corresponds to TRBD1 (5 bases). The V gene lost 3 bases and the J gene lost 5 bases, with 10 bases spanning the gap. From germline, CDR1 is SGHAT and CDR2 FQNNGV. The CDR3 is 14 amino acids. The CDR3 spells CASSFYGANEKLFF. In DNA form, the CDR3 reads TGTGCCAGCAGCTTTTACGGGGCAAATGAAAAACTGTTTTTT.

In its sample, this clonotype was seen many times. This chain's CDR3 is CAISESELFQFF. CDR3 coding DNA: TGTGCCATCAGTGAGTCGGAGCTGTTCCAGTTCTTC. V and J are TRBV10-3 and TRBJ2-1; no definite D call. Germline V lookup: CDR1 ENHRY, CDR2 SYGVKD. The CDR3 covers 12 residues. V lost 0 bases and J lost 13, with 10 bases in between.

This clonotype was seen repeatedly, ten times or more. The genes are TRBV28 and TRBJ1-6; D gene uncertain. The V gene lost 2 bases and the J gene lost 5 bases, with 10 bases spanning the gap. CDR1 and CDR2 from the germline V gene are MDHEN and SYDVKM. The CDR3 is made up of 15 amino acids. The CDR3 spells CASSLDARNNSPLHF. Here the CDR3 DNA reads TGTGCCAGCAGTTTAGATGCAAGAAATAATTCACCCCTCCACTTT.

The table lists this clonotype with many counts. V usage is TRBV4-2 and J usage is TRBJ1-5; tentative D call: TRBD1 (5 bases). This CDR3 contains 18 residues. Germline V gene lookup returns CDR1 LGHNA and CDR2 YNFKEQ. The germline V and J ends were trimmed by 0 bases and 2 bases, with 17 bases remaining between them. CDR3 DNA sequence: TGTGCCAGCAGCCAAGAAGCAAGGGGCTCAGGCGGCAATCAGCCCCAGCATTTT. Its protein is CASSQEARGSGGNQPQHF.

Concerning this clonotype itself: This clone may be a read error of a much larger clone one base away. The V call is TRBV29-1, the J call TRBJ2-7, with D possibly TRBD1 on 5 matching bases. Germline lookup yields CDR1 SQVTM and CDR2 ANQGSEA. The CDR3 spans 13 residues. The CDR3 DNA reads as TGCAGCTTTGAAGGGGTAGGACCCCACGAGCAGTACTTC. Translated: CSFEGVGPHEQYF.

This clonotype was seen repeatedly, ten times or more. The chain uses TRBV19 and TRBJ1-2, with 10 bases lining up with TRBD1. The length of the CDR3 is 15 residues. Germline CDR1 reads LNHDA; CDR2 reads SQIVND (reference sequence). J gave up 4 bases and V 4 bases, and 6 bases lay outside the gene matches. The CDR3 region has the DNA TGTGCCAGTAGTACCGACAGGGGGCGAAGCTATGGCTACACCTTC. Translating gives CASSTDRGRSYGYTF.

In its sample, this clonotype was seen many times. The CDR3 loop reads CSGRGSANTGELFF. In nucleotides, the CDR3 is TGCAGCGGGCGGGGTTCCGCGAACACCGGGGAGCTGTTTTTT. This chain uses TRBV29-1 with TRBJ2-2, with D possibly being TRBD2 (6 bases). Trimming pared 7 bases from V and 0 bases from J, leaving 12 bases between. The CDR3 is made up of 14 amino acids. In germline, CDR1 is SQVTM, CDR2 ANQGSEA.

The CDR3: CASSLDGKNQPQHF. The CDR3 nucleotides are TGTGCCAGCAGTCTCGACGGGAAGAATCAGCCCCAGCATTTT. The rearrangement joins TRBV27 to TRBJ1-5, with D unresolved. Deletions cut 5 bases from V and 4 bases from J, with 12 bases between. CDR3 length equals 14 residues. Looked up from germline, CDR1 is MNHEY and CDR2 is SMNVEV (reference sequence).

This clonotype came up many times. The chain carries TRBV25-1 and TRBJ1-2; D unresolved. Trimming pared 4 bases from V and 4 bases from J, leaving 4 bases between. Germline V CDR1 and CDR2: MGHDK, SYGVNS. There are 11 residues in the CDR3. The CDR3 DNA is TGTGCCAGCAGTGCTCTCTATGGCTACACCTTC. It translates to CASSALYGYTF.

The rearrangement links TRBV12-3 or TRBV12-4 to TRBJ1-4; D is unclear. V was trimmed by 6 bases and J by 14 bases, leaving 16 bases between them. The CDR3 has 12 amino acids. This CDR3 is CASRSTALRLFF. The DNA of the CDR3 is TGTGCCAGCAGGTCTACAGCCCTAAGGCTGTTTTTT.

This clonotype was picked up a small number of times. This rearrangement joins TRBV4-1 to TRBJ2-1, with unresolved D. CDR1 is MGHRA and CDR2 is YSYEKL in the germline V gene. This CDR3 region has 16 residues. Trimming removed 1 base at V and 0 bases at J, with 10 bases between. The CDR3 DNA is TGCGCCAGCAGCCAAGTCGGCATTAGCTCCTACAATGAGCAGTTCTTC. Its translation is CASSQVGISSYNEQFF.